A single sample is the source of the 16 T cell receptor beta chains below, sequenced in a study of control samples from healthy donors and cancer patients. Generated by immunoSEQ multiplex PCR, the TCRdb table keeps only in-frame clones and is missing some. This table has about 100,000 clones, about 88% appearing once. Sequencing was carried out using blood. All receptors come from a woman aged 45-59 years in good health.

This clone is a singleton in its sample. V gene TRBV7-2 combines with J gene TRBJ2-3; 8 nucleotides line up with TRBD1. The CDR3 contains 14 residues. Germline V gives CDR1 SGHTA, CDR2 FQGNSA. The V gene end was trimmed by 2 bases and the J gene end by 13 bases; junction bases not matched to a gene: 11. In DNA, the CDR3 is TGTGCCAGCAGCTTATCTCTCGGACAGGGATCCGAGTATTTT. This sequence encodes CASSLSLGQGSEYF. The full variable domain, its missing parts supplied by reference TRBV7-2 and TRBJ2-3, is GAGVSQSPSNKVTEKGKDVELRCDPISGHTALYWYRQSLGQGLEFLIYFQGNSAPDKSGLPSDRFSAERTGGSVSTLTIQRTQQEDSAVYLCASSLSLGQGSEYFGPGTRLTVL.

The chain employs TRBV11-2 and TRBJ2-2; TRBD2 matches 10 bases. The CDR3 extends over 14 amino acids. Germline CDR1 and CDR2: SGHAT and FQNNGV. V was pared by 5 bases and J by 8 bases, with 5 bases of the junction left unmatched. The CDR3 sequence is CASSRNSGRGELFF. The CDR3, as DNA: TGTGCCAGCAGCCGTAATAGCGGGAGGGGGGAGCTGTTTTTT.

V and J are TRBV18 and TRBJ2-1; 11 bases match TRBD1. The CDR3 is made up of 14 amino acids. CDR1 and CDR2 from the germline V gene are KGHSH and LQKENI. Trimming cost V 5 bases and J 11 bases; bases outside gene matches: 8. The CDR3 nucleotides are TGTGCCAGCTCAGCCGGGACAGGGGGTAATAAGCAGTTCTTC. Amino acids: CASSAGTGGNKQFF.

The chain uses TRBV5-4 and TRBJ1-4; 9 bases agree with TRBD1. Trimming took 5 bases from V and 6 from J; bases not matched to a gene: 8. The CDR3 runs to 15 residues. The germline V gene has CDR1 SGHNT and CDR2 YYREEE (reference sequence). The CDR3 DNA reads TGTGCCAGCAGGATGTCGGGGACAGGGCATGAAAAACTGTTTTTT. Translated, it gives CASRMSGTGHEKLFF.

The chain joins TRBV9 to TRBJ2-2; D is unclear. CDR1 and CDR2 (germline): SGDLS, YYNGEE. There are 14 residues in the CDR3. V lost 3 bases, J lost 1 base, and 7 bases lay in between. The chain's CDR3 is CASSGRVNTGELFF. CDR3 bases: TGTGCCAGCAGCGGGAGAGTGAACACCGGGGAGCTGTTTTTT.

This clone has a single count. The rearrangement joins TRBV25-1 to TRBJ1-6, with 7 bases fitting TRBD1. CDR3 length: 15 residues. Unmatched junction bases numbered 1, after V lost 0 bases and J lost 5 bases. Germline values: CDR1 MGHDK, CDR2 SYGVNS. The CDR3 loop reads CASSEYRGDNSPLHF. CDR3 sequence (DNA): TGTGCCAGCAGTGAATACAGGGGGGATAATTCACCCCTCCACTTT.

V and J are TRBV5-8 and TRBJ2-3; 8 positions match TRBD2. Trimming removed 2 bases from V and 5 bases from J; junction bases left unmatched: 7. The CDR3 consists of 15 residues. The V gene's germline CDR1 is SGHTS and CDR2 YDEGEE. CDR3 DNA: TGTGCCAGCAGCTTTTACGGGGGGGGTAAAGATACGCAGTATTTT. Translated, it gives CASSFYGGGKDTQYF. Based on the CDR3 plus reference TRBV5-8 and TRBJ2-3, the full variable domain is EAGVTQSPTHLIKTRGQQATLRCSPISGHTSVYWYQQALGLGLQFLLWYDEGEERNRGNFPPRFSGRQFPNYSSELNVNALELEDSALYLCASSFYGGGKDTQYFGPGTRLTVL.

CDR3 sequence (DNA): TGTGCCAGCAGTTACTTTAGCGGGGGTACGCAGTATTTT. Its protein is CASSYFSGGTQYF. The chain links TRBV6-5 to TRBJ2-3, with 9 bases aligning to TRBD2. This CDR3 spans 13 amino acids. Trimming removed 1 base from V and 8 bases from J; junction bases left unmatched: 1. Germline V CDR1 and CDR2: MNHEY, SVGAGI.

The CDR3 DNA reads TGTGCCAGCAGTTTCGCTTTGGGAGGGGTCACTGAAGCTTTCTTT. Protein sequence: CASSFALGGVTEAFF. The chain links TRBV27 to TRBJ1-1; D is possibly TRBD1 (5 bases). This CDR3 is 15 amino acids long. V was clipped by 3 bases and J by 4 bases, with 15 bases between them. The germline gives CDR1 MNHEY, CDR2 SMNVEV (reference sequence).

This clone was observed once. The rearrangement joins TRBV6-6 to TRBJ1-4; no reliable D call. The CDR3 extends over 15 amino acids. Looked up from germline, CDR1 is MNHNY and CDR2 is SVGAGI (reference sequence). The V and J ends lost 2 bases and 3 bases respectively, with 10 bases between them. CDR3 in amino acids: CASSYGRRPNEKLFF. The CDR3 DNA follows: TGTGCCAGCAGTTACGGGAGACGCCCTAATGAAAAACTGTTTTTT.

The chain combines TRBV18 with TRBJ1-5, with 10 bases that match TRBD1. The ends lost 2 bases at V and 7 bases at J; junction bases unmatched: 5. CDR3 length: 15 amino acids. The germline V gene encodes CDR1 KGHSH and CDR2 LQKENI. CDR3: CASSPIGQGGQPQHF. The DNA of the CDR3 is TGTGCCAGCTCACCAATCGGACAGGGGGGACAGCCCCAGCATTTT.

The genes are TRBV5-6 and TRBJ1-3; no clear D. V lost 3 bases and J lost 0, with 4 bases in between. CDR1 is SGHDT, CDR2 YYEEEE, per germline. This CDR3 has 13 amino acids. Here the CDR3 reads CASSWGSGNTIYF. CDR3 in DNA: TGTGCCAGCAGCTGGGGCTCTGGAAACACCATATATTTT.

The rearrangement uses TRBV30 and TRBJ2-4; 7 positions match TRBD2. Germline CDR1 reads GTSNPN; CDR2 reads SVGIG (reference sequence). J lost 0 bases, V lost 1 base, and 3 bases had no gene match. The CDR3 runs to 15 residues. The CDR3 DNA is TGTGCCTGGAGTGGGGGGGGTGTAGCCAAAAACATTCAGTACTTC. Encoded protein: CAWSGGGVAKNIQYF.

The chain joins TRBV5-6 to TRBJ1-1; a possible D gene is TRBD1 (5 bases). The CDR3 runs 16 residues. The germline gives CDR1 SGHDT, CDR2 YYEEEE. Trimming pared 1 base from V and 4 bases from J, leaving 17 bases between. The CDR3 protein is CASSLQVRRGGTEAFF. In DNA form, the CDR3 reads TGTGCCAGCAGCTTGCAGGTTCGGCGGGGGGGCACTGAAGCTTTCTTT. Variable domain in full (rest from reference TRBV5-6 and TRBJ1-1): DAGVTQSPTHLIKTRGQQVTLRCSPKSGHDTVSWYQQALGQGPQFIFQYYEEEERQRGNFPDRFSGHQFPNYSSELNVNALLLGDSALYLCASSLQVRRGGTEAFFGQGTRLTVV.

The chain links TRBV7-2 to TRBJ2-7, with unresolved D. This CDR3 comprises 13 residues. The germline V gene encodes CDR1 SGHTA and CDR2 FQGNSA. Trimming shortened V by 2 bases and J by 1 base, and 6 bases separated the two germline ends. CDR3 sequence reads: CASSLQDSYEQYV. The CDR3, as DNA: TGTGCCAGCAGCTTACAGGATTCCTACGAGCAGTACGTC.

The CDR3, as DNA: TGTGCCAGCAGTTCCTCCGGGACGGGCAATGAAAAACTGTTTTTT. This sequence encodes CASSSSGTGNEKLFF. The rearrangement joins TRBV27 to TRBJ1-4; a weak D match, TRBD1 (5 bases). The CDR3 loop spans 15 amino acids. CDR1 is MNHEY, CDR2 SMNVEV, per germline (reference sequence). V shed 4 bases and J shed 5 bases, with 14 bases lying between them.